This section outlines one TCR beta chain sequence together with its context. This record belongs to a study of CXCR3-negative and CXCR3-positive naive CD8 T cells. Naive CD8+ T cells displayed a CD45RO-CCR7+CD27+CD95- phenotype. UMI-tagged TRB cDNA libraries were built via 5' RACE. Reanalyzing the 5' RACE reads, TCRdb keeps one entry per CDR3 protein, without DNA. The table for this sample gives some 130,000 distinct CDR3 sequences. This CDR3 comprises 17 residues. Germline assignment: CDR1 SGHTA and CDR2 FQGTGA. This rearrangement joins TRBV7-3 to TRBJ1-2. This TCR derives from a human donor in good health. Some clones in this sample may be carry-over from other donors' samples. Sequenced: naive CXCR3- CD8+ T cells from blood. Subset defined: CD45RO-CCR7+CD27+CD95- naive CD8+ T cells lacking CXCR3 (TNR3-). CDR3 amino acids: CASSLSGGIELNYGYTF.